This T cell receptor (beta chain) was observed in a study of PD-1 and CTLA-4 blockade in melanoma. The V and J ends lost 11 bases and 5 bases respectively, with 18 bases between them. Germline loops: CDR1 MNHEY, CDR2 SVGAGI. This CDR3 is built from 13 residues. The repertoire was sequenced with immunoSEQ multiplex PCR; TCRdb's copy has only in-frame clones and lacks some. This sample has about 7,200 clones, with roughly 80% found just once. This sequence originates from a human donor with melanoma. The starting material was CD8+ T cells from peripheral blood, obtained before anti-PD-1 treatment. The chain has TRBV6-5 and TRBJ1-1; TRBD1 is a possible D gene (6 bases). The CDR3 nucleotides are TGTGCCGCAGGAAGGGGGGCTCGAACTGAAGCTTTCTTT. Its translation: CAAGRGARTEAFF.